The clone carrying this T cell receptor beta chain was recorded a few times. The antigen is undetermined. Of the isolated RNA, all was reverse transcribed, and so the sequenced material was expressed TCRB transcripts. Method: immunoSEQ multiplex PCR; TCRdb's copy keeps in-frame clones and lacks some. The table has over 120,000 clones, about 9.4% seen once. This entry is derived from a study of beta chain features in type 1 diabetes. Study observations and caveats: Type 1 diabetes patients had fewer VDJ junction insertions and more deletions. Significant though moderate, a shortening of TCRB CDR3s appeared in all four CD4+ subsets of Type 1 diabetes patients.

This sequence was found in a man younger than 35 in good health. The sample comprised naive CD4+ T cells from blood.

The CDR3 region has the DNA TGTGCCAGCAGCTTAACGTACAGCTCCTACGAGCAGTACTTC. Its translation: CASSLTYSSYEQYF. The rearrangement links TRBV7-2 to TRBJ2-7; D is uncertain. V lost 2 bases to trimming and J lost 0 bases, with 8 bases between them. The CDR3 totals 14 residues. The germline CDR1 and CDR2 sequences are SGHTA and FQGNSA.